The rows below give T cell receptor beta chains drawn from one sample of a study of T-cell reconstitution after alpha-beta-depleted transplantation in children. Each CDR3 protein gets one entry after TCRdb re-called the PCR reads with MiXCR. This table has approximately 270,000 distinct CDR3 sequences, over 8% appearing once. Sample: PBMCs from the stem cell graft donor, taken from the stem cell graft. All receptors derive from a human donor who donated a stem cell graft to a child with SCID. The CDR3 runs from the conserved cysteine through the conserved F or W. Fields, in order: J gene, V gene, CDR3 protein.

J gene: TRBJ2-3
V gene: TRBV5-5
CDR3 protein: CASSDSYTDTQYF

J gene: TRBJ1-2
V gene: TRBV20-1
CDR3 protein: CSARERQGYGYTF

J gene: TRBJ1-3
V gene: TRBV20-1
CDR3 protein: CSASRPGNTIYF

J gene: TRBJ2-7
V gene: TRBV5-1
CDR3 protein: CASSFGTGPLEQYF

J gene: TRBJ2-3
V gene: TRBV7-9
CDR3 protein: CASSEEADTQYF

J gene: TRBJ2-7
V gene: TRBV3-1
CDR3 protein: CASSQVAREQYF

J gene: TRBJ2-1
V gene: TRBV12-5
CDR3 protein: CASGLENREEQFF

J gene: TRBJ2-2
V gene: TRBV6-5
CDR3 protein: CASSYSLRATANTGELFF

J gene: TRBJ1-5
V gene: TRBV6-2/TRBV6-3
CDR3 protein: CASSYPGSNQPQHF

J gene: TRBJ2-5
V gene: TRBV3-1
CDR3 protein: CASSRGEKTQYF

J gene: TRBJ2-3
V gene: TRBV4-1
CDR3 protein: CASSQVLTDTQYF

J gene: TRBJ2-5
V gene: TRBV12-5
CDR3 protein: CASGSLGTDREQETQYF

J gene: TRBJ2-1
V gene: TRBV3-1
CDR3 protein: CASSLGQGAMGEQFF

J gene: TRBJ2-4
V gene: TRBV20-1
CDR3 protein: CSARASLAGGLAKNIQYF

J gene: TRBJ2-1
V gene: TRBV7-3
CDR3 protein: CASSLTSLTGDEQFF

J gene: TRBJ1-1
V gene: TRBV5-1
CDR3 protein: CASSPTGVETEAFF

J gene: TRBJ1-1
V gene: TRBV11-2
CDR3 protein: CASSLAALTLNTEAFF

J gene: TRBJ2-4
V gene: TRBV6-4
CDR3 protein: CASSPGIRQGWVLRNIQYF

J gene: TRBJ1-1
V gene: TRBV9
CDR3 protein: CASSVATGGPNTEAFF